Following are 28 T cell receptor beta chains from one sample sequenced in a study of blood T cell repertoires in COVID-19. Method: immunoSEQ multiplex PCR; TCRdb's copy keeps in-frame clones and lacks some. The data hold roughly 150,000 clones, with about four fifths observed a single time. Specimen: peripheral blood. The receptors come from a woman at least 80 years old with acute or convalescent COVID-19.

This clone was counted once. The V gene is TRBV27, the J gene TRBJ1-6; D is possibly TRBD1 (5 bases). The CDR3 is made up of 15 amino acids. Germline loops: CDR1 MNHEY, CDR2 SMNVEV (reference sequence). Trimming cost V 11 bases and J 3 bases, with 17 bases left between them. The CDR3 coding sequence is TGTGCCTCACACCCAGGGAAGTACTATAATTCACCCCTCCACTTT. The encoded protein is CASHPGKYYNSPLHF.

The chain employs TRBV30 and TRBJ2-7; D is unresolved. V was cut by 1 base and J by 5 bases, with 18 bases left in between. Germline lookup yields CDR1 GTSNPN and CDR2 SVGIG (reference sequence). CDR3 length equals 15 residues. The CDR3 reads CAWSDAVVGGHEQYF. CDR3 coding DNA: TGTGCCTGGAGTGACGCTGTAGTAGGCGGCCACGAGCAGTACTTC. Combining the CDR3 with reference TRBV30 and TRBJ2-7 gives the whole variable domain SQTIHQWPATLVQPVGSPLSLECTVEGTSNPNLYWYRQAAGRGLQLLFYSVGIGQISSEVPQNLSASRPQDRQFILSSKKLLLSDSGFYLCAWSDAVVGGHEQYFGPGTRLTVT.

This sequence joins TRBV5-1 and TRBJ1-5; 7 bases are shared with TRBD1. CDR1 is SGHRS and CDR2 is YFSETQ in the germline V gene. The CDR3 is 16 residues long. Germline trimming cut 1 base from V and 0 bases from J; bases unmatched to any gene: 4. The CDR3 DNA sequence: TGCGCCAGCAGCTTGCTCCCAGGGGGTAGCAATCAGCCCCAGCATTTT. The encoded protein is CASSLLPGGSNQPQHF.

The gene calls are TRBV27 and TRBJ1-2, with 8 bases that match TRBD1. J was trimmed by 4 bases and V by 5 bases; bases with no gene match: 15. Germline V gene lookup returns CDR1 MNHEY and CDR2 SMNVEV (reference sequence). This CDR3 contains 17 residues. CDR3 region: CASSPVAPGQERYGYTF. The CDR3 nucleotides are TGTGCCAGCAGTCCCGTCGCTCCGGGACAGGAGCGCTATGGCTACACCTTC.

The gene calls are TRBV20-1 and TRBJ2-3, with D possibly TRBD1 on 8 matching bases. V gave up 3 bases and J gave up 3 bases, with 16 bases separating them. This CDR3 is 15 amino acids long. Germline V gene lookup returns CDR1 DFQATT and CDR2 SNEGSKA (reference sequence). The CDR3 region is CSASVNRGGTDTQYF. CDR3 nucleotides: TGCAGTGCTAGTGTTAACAGGGGGGGGACAGATACGCAGTATTTT.

This chain connects TRBV7-8 to TRBJ1-2, with D possibly matching TRBD1 (6 bases). V gave up 3 bases and J gave up 4 bases, with 18 bases separating them. The CDR3 length is 16 residues. From germline, CDR1 is SGHVS and CDR2 FQNEAQ. The CDR3 reads CASSLGGGGLSYGYTF. Here the CDR3 DNA reads TGTGCCAGCAGCTTGGGAGGCGGGGGCTTGAGCTATGGCTACACCTTC.

The chain's CDR3 is CASSQRQGTGNTIYF. The CDR3 DNA reads as TGCGCCAGCAGCCAAAGACAGGGTACGGGAAACACCATATATTTT. The rearrangement joins TRBV4-1 to TRBJ1-3; 7 bases match TRBD1. Losses at the gene ends were 2 bases for V and 4 bases for J; bases not matched to a gene: 5. The CDR3 has 15 amino acids. Germline V gene data show CDR1 as MGHRA and CDR2 as YSYEKL.

The rearrangement joins TRBV7-9 to TRBJ2-7; no reliable D call. Between the trimmed V and J ends, which lost 1 base and 5 bases, there was a span of 9 bases. CDR1 SEHNR and CDR2 FQNEAQ come from the germline V gene (reference sequence). CDR3 length: 13 amino acids. DNA for the CDR3: TGTGCCAGCAGCTTAGGACTCAACGACGAGCAGTACTTC. Translation gives CASSLGLNDEQYF.

V and J are TRBV9 and TRBJ1-6; possibly TRBD1 for D (6 bases). CDR1 is SGDLS, CDR2 YYNGEE, per germline. Trimming pared 0 bases from V and 5 bases from J, leaving 12 bases between. The CDR3 runs to 16 residues. The CDR3: CASSVGQGRDNSPLHF. Here the CDR3 DNA reads TGTGCCAGCAGCGTAGGGCAGGGGCGGGATAATTCACCCCTCCACTTT.

This rearrangement joins TRBV10-2 to TRBJ2-3; TRBD1 matches 9 bases. The CDR3 is 14 residues long. Germline V CDR1 and CDR2: WSHSY, SAAADI. V lost 4 bases and J lost 4; bases outside the gene matches: 3. The CDR3: CASSVTGGPDTQYF. CDR3 coding DNA: TGCGCCAGCAGTGTTACAGGGGGCCCAGATACGCAGTATTTT.

This rearrangement joins TRBV4-2 to TRBJ2-5; D is perhaps TRBD2 (5 bases). The length of the CDR3 is 15 residues. Germline-derived CDR1 and CDR2 are LGHNA and YNFKEQ. Trimming stripped 4 bases from V and 5 bases from J, with 17 bases between. CDR3 sequence: CASSPSPDRGETQYF. The CDR3 DNA follows: TGTGCCAGCAGCCCCTCGCCAGACCGAGGGGAGACCCAGTACTTC.

The chain recombines TRBV7-9 with TRBJ2-3, with 9 bases matching TRBD1. Germline CDR1 and CDR2: SEHNR and FQNEAQ (reference sequence). Germline trimming cut 4 bases from V and 5 bases from J; bases unmatched to any gene: 4. CDR3 length equals 14 residues. The CDR3 protein is CASSSGQGLDTQYF. In nucleotides, the CDR3 is TGTGCCAGCAGCTCTGGACAGGGGTTAGATACGCAGTATTTT.

The chain combines TRBV7-2 with TRBJ1-2; possible D gene TRBD1, 5 bases. Germline-derived CDR1 and CDR2 are SGHTA and FQGNSA. The CDR3 covers 15 residues. The germline V and J ends were trimmed by 1 base and 0 bases, with 9 bases remaining between them. Here the CDR3 reads CASSLVGVANYGYTF. For the CDR3, the DNA is TGTGCCAGCAGCTTAGTAGGGGTCGCTAACTATGGCTACACCTTC.

CDR3 DNA sequence: TGTGCCAGCAGTCAACAGGGGGCGGTTGGAAACACCATATATTTT. Amino acid sequence: CASSQQGAVGNTIYF. This rearrangement joins TRBV7-2 to TRBJ1-3, with 9 nucleotides matching TRBD1. The J segment lost 3 bases and the V segment lost 6 bases, leaving 6 bases of the junction unmatched. There are 15 residues in the CDR3. In germline, CDR1 is SGHTA, CDR2 FQGNSA.

The chain links TRBV5-1 to TRBJ1-1, with D possibly being TRBD1 (5 bases). This CDR3 has 13 amino acids. Trimming took 1 base from V and 6 from J, leaving 10 bases between them. Germline CDR1 reads SGHRS; CDR2 reads YFSETQ. The chain's CDR3 is CASSLLAGSEAFF. The DNA for the CDR3 is TGCGCCAGCAGCTTGTTAGCAGGGTCTGAAGCTTTCTTT.

This clone was recorded once. Here the CDR3 DNA reads TGTGCCAGCCAGACTAGCGGGAGGTTGGGGAATGAGCAGTTCTTC. It yields the protein CASQTSGRLGNEQFF. V is TRBV19 and J is TRBJ2-1, with TRBD2 identical over 13 bases. This CDR3 has 15 residues. From germline, CDR1 is LNHDA and CDR2 SQIVND (reference sequence). J gave up 7 bases and V 9 bases, and 9 bases lay outside the gene matches.

This rearrangement joins TRBV13 to TRBJ1-2, with D perhaps matching TRBD1 (5 bases). V shed 3 bases and J shed 2 bases, with 13 bases lying between them. The CDR3 is made up of 15 amino acids. Germline CDR1 PRHDT, CDR2 FYEKMQ (reference sequence). DNA for the CDR3: TGTGCCAGCAGCTTGAAGGGGCTCTTGAACTATGGCTACACCTTC. Its protein product is CASSLKGLLNYGYTF.

This clone appeared once. The rearrangement joins TRBV5-1 to TRBJ2-2, with D unclear. This CDR3 contains 14 residues. Germline-derived CDR1 and CDR2 are SGHRS and YFSETQ. Trimming removed 5 bases from V and 4 bases from J, with 12 bases in between. The CDR3 sequence is CASSFGWPTGELFF. The CDR3 nucleotides are TGCGCCAGCAGTTTTGGTTGGCCCACCGGGGAGCTGTTTTTT.

This chain links TRBV5-4 with TRBJ1-3; D may be TRBD1 (5 bases). The CDR3 sequence is 17 residues long. Germline V gene lookup returns CDR1 SGHNT and CDR2 YYREEE (reference sequence). Trimming removed 3 bases from V and 5 bases from J, with 21 bases in between. As DNA, the CDR3 is TGTGCCAGCAGCTCCATCGATCCGGGGGTGGAGAGAAACACCATATATTTT. This sequence encodes CASSSIDPGVERNTIYF.

The chain links TRBV2 to TRBJ2-3; 7 bases fit TRBD2. Germline values: CDR1 SNHLY, CDR2 FYNNEI. This CDR3 contains 15 residues. With V trimmed by 6 bases and J by 3 bases, 9 bases remained unmatched. The CDR3 spells CASRKTSRLTDTQYF. The CDR3 DNA reads TGTGCCAGCAGAAAGACTAGCCGATTGACAGATACGCAGTATTTT.

The CDR3 DNA is TGTGCCAGCAGCTTCGGGACACACACCGGGGAGCTGTTTTTT. It specifies CASSFGTHTGELFF. V gene TRBV7-2 combines with J gene TRBJ2-2, with D maybe TRBD1 (6 bases). With 3 bases removed from V and 3 bases from J, the gap between germline ends came to 8 bases. CDR1 SGHTA and CDR2 FQGNSA come from the germline V gene. The CDR3 sequence is 14 residues long.

As regards this clone: A junction end diverges from the germline sequence, so it may reflect a read error. The gene calls are TRBV10-1 and TRBJ1-1; possibly TRBD1 for D (5 bases). The CDR3 runs 12 residues. The germline V gene has CDR1 WNHNN and CDR2 SYGVQD (reference sequence). The CDR3 DNA reads as TGCGCCAGCAGTCATACAGATGGACATCGCGCCTTT. As protein: CASSHTDGHRAF.

This chain uses TRBV11-2 with TRBJ2-5; the match to TRBD2 covers 12 bases. J gave up 10 bases and V 6 bases, and 12 bases lay outside the gene matches. Looked up from germline, CDR1 is SGHAT and CDR2 is FQNNGV. CDR3 length: 15 residues. For the CDR3, the DNA is TGTGCCAGCAGGCTAGCGGGGGGGCCCTTCGGGCGCCAGTACTTC. It translates to CASRLAGGPFGRQYF.

The chain joins TRBV28 to TRBJ2-7; D unclear. V lost 3 bases, J lost 0 bases, and 6 bases lay in between. The CDR3 is 13 amino acids. The germline gives CDR1 MDHEN, CDR2 SYDVKM. CDR3 loop: CASSFSTSYEQYF. The CDR3 region has the DNA TGTGCCAGCAGTTTTAGTACCTCCTACGAGCAGTACTTC. The variable domain in full, with the rest retrieved from reference TRBV28 and TRBJ2-7, is DVKVTQSSRYLVKRTGEKVFLECVQDMDHENMFWYRQDPGLGLRLIYFSYDVKMKEKGDIPEGYSVSREKKERFSLILESASTNQTSMYLCASSFSTSYEQYFGPGTRLTVT.

The CDR3 is CAWDTGNYGYTF. The CDR3, as DNA: TGTGCCTGGGATACAGGGAACTATGGCTACACCTTC. J is TRBJ1-2 and V is TRBV30, with a weak D call TRBD1 (6 bases). There are 12 residues in the CDR3. Germline assignment: CDR1 GTSNPN and CDR2 SVGIG (reference sequence). The V end lost 5 bases, the J end lost 2 bases, and 9 bases lay between the germline ends.

CDR3 residues: CATSDPTVAYGYTF. In nucleotides, the CDR3 is TGTGCCACCAGTGACCCGACTGTAGCCTATGGCTACACCTTC. The chain joins TRBV24-1 to TRBJ1-2; D is unresolved. Germline V lookup: CDR1 KGHDR, CDR2 SFDVKD. V lost 4 bases, J lost 4 bases, and 12 bases lay in between. The CDR3 has 14 amino acids.

This clone was seen more than once but under ten times. The CDR3 nucleotides are TGTGCCAGCAGCTGGGGACTCAACAATGAGCAGTTCTTC. Translated, it gives CASSWGLNNEQFF. The chain links TRBV11-2 to TRBJ2-1; maybe TRBD2 (6 bases). V gave up 4 bases and J gave up 5 bases, with 9 bases separating them. Per germline, CDR1 SGHAT and CDR2 FQNNGV. The CDR3 is 13 amino acids.

The rearrangement joins TRBV6-6 to TRBJ1-2; 7 nucleotides agree with TRBD1. The ends lost 10 bases at V and 5 bases at J; junction bases unmatched: 10. Per the germline V gene, CDR1 is MNHNY and CDR2 is SVGAGI (reference sequence). This CDR3 spans 13 amino acids. The DNA for the CDR3 is TGTGCCATCGGTGGACAGGAATATTATGGCTACACCTTC. It translates to CAIGGQEYYGYTF.